This TCR beta chain was sequenced in a study of cytomegalovirus exposure and HLA in healthy donors. Details on this clone: Its antigen is unknown.

Broader study findings: It was reportedly the case that the classifier diagnosed cytomegalovirus status with high specificity and sensitivity. The study listed roughly 150 cytomegalovirus-associated TCR beta chains.

Some clones are missing from TCRdb's copy, which holds only in-frame ones; the method was immunoSEQ multiplex PCR. The sample contains 200,000 to 250,000 clones, approximately 80% of which appear only once. In germline, CDR1 is SEHNR, CDR2 FQNEAQ (reference sequence). The CDR3 extends over 13 amino acids. V lost 5 bases and J lost 11; bases outside the gene matches: 9. This chain connects TRBV7-9 to TRBJ1-1; 9 bases are shared with TRBD1. The sequenced material came from PBMCs. This TCR was recovered from a woman in her twenties or thirties in good health and CMV-seropositive. The CDR3 bases are TGTGCCAGCAGCCAAGAACAGGGGGCTTGGGCTTTCTTT. It specifies CASSQEQGAWAFF. Full variable domain (rest looked up from reference TRBV7-9 and TRBJ1-1): DTGVSQNPRHKITKRGQNVTFRCDPISEHNRLYWYRQTLGQGPEFLTYFQNEAQLEKSRLLSDRFSAERPKGSFSTLEIQRTEQGDSAMYLCASSQEQGAWAFFGQGTRLTVV.